These T cell receptor beta chains were read from a single sample in a study of shared clonotypes between healthy human individuals. Profiling relied on immunoSEQ multiplex PCR, and the TCRdb table lists in-frame clones only, not all of them. The repertoire has approximately 2.4 million clones, under 97% of them found once; the top ten carry roughly 0.13%. The sequenced material came from naive CD4+ T cells sorted from blood. The receptors stem from a man in his late teens or twenties in good health. Both conserved end residues are part of each CDR3. D genes are given only for firm matches. Some rows mark clone size as missing; the rest say once, few, many or name a class of expanded clone.

CDR3 length,J gene,D gene,V gene,clone size,CDR3 protein,CDR3 DNA
13,TRBJ2-1,TRBD2,TRBV5-1,once,CASRTSGGPEQFF,TGCGCCAGCAGGACTAGCGGGGGGCCTGAGCAGTTCTTC
14,TRBJ2-3,-,TRBV5-1,-,CASSLVTKGDTQYF,TGCGCCAGCAGCTTGGTAACCAAAGGAGATACGCAGTATTTT
14,TRBJ2-7,TRBD2,TRBV5-3,-,CARRPGLAGPEQYF,TGTGCCAGAAGACCTGGACTAGCGGGTCCCGAGCAGTACTTC
14,TRBJ2-7,-,TRBV28,-,CATNPARGSYEQYF,TGTGCCACCAACCCGGCCAGAGGGTCCTACGAGCAGTACTTC
16,TRBJ2-3,TRBD2,TRBV5-1,-,CASSRLAGGTTDTQYF,TGCGCCAGCAGCCGCCTAGCGGGGGGAACCACAGATACGCAGTATTTT
14,TRBJ2-7,-,TRBV9,-,CASSAATQADEQYF,TGTGCCAGCAGCGCGGCGACTCAGGCGGACGAGCAGTACTTC
13,TRBJ2-7,-,TRBV2,-,CASSQGLSYEQYF,TGTGCCAGCAGTCAGGGCCTCTCCTACGAGCAGTACTTC
14,TRBJ1-2,TRBD1,TRBV28,-,CASRLTGYNYGYTF,TGTGCCAGCAGGCTGACAGGGTATAACTATGGCTACACCTTC
17,TRBJ2-1,TRBD1,TRBV5-1,-,CASSLRPPGQGYNEQFF,TGCGCCAGCAGCCTTCGTCCGCCGGGACAGGGATACAATGAGCAGTTCTTC
14,TRBJ2-7,-,TRBV30,few,CAWSTVPNSYEQYF,TGTGCCTGGAGTACAGTTCCTAACTCTTACGAGCAGTACTTC
13,TRBJ2-7,-,TRBV6-6,-,CASRSTGLYEQYF,TGTGCCAGCAGGTCTACAGGGCTGTACGAGCAGTACTTC
14,TRBJ2-2,TRBD1,TRBV11-3,-,CASSDRGGSGELFF,TGTGCCAGCAGCGACAGGGGCGGGTCCGGGGAGCTGTTTTTT
18,TRBJ1-5,-,TRBV19,-,CASSAPRRGGMGNQPQHF,TGTGCCAGTAGTGCTCCCCGGAGAGGGGGTATGGGCAATCAGCCCCAGCATTTT
19,TRBJ1-1,-,TRBV14,-,CASSPKLPEGPGVNTEAFF,TGTGCCAGCAGCCCCAAATTACCGGAGGGCCCGGGGGTGAACACTGAAGCTTTCTTT
14,TRBJ1-4,TRBD1,TRBV25-1,-,CASSLQGVGEKLFF,TGTGCCAGCAGTTTACAGGGGGTGGGAGAAAAACTGTTTTTT
15,TRBJ1-5,-,TRBV7-9,-,CASSPNAGRNQPQHF,TGTGCCAGCAGCCCGAACGCTGGGCGCAATCAGCCCCAGCATTTT
16,TRBJ2-1,-,TRBV5-1,-,CASSPTSSQLGDEQFF,TGCGCCAGCAGCCCTACGTCTAGCCAGCTCGGCGATGAGCAGTTCTTC
17,TRBJ1-6,TRBD1,TRBV2,-,CASRDGQASSYNSPLHF,TGTGCCAGCAGAGACGGACAGGCCAGCTCCTATAATTCACCCCTCCACTTT
15,TRBJ1-1,-,TRBV7-9,-,CASSLDRAVNTEAFF,TGTGCCAGCAGCTTAGACAGGGCTGTCAATACTGAAGCTTTCTTT
15,TRBJ2-2,TRBD1,TRBV5-1,-,CASSHGQGYTGELFF,TGCGCCAGCAGCCACGGACAGGGGTACACCGGGGAGCTGTTTTTT
14,TRBJ1-4,-,TRBV6-5,-,CASSPRGGPEKLFF,TGTGCCAGCAGTCCGAGAGGCGGACCCGAAAAACTGTTTTTT
16,TRBJ2-3,-,TRBV5-1,-,CASSSGDSISTDTQYF,TGCGCCAGCAGCAGCGGGGACAGCATAAGCACAGATACGCAGTATTTT
15,TRBJ1-6,-,TRBV5-1,-,CASSLIGGSNSPLHF,TGTGCCAGCAGCTTGATAGGGGGATCAAATTCACCCCTCCACTTT
15,TRBJ1-5,-,TRBV19,-,CASSTIPGGNQPQHF,TGTGCCAGTAGTACCATCCCAGGGGGCAATCAGCCCCAGCATTTT
14,TRBJ1-1,TRBD1,TRBV6-6,-,CASSQDRENTEAFF,TGTGCCAGCAGTCAAGACAGGGAGAACACTGAAGCTTTCTTT
15,TRBJ1-1,-,TRBV25-1,once,CASRAPGTMNTEAFF,TGTGCCAGCCGGGCCCCAGGGACCATGAACACTGAAGCTTTCTTT
14,TRBJ1-3,-,TRBV29-1,-,CSVDPLTAGNTIYF,TGCAGCGTTGATCCTTTGACAGCTGGAAACACCATATATTTT
14,TRBJ1-4,TRBD1,TRBV6-1,once,CASSDRGQIEKLFF,TGTGCCAGCAGCGACAGGGGCCAGATTGAAAAACTGTTTTTT
13,TRBJ1-2,-,TRBV2,-,CASSEGPNYGYTF,TGTGCCAGCAGTGAGGGCCCTAACTATGGCTACACCTTC
18,TRBJ1-5,TRBD1,TRBV4-1,-,CASSQGGTEVYSNQPQHF,TGCGCCAGCAGCCAAGGGGGGACAGAGGTGTATAGCAATCAGCCCCAGCATTTT
15,TRBJ2-5,-,TRBV2,-,CASSELVGARETQYF,TGTGCCAGCAGTGAACTCGTAGGGGCACGAGAGACCCAGTACTTC
15,TRBJ2-7,-,TRBV7-2,-,CASSSGQRSSYEQYF,TGTGCCAGCAGCTCTGGACAGCGGAGCTCCTACGAGCAGTACTTC
15,TRBJ2-3,-,TRBV5-1,-,CASTQWRLETDTQYF,TGCGCCAGCACCCAATGGCGGCTTGAGACAGATACGCAGTATTTT
13,TRBJ1-1,-,TRBV11-2,-,CASSLVVVTEAFF,TGTGCCAGCAGCTTAGTAGTGGTTACTGAAGCTTTCTTT
16,TRBJ1-5,-,TRBV10-1,-,CASNGVEGEVNQPQHF,TGCGCCAGCAACGGCGTCGAGGGGGAAGTCAATCAGCCCCAGCATTTT
14,TRBJ2-7,-,TRBV6-5,-,CASSAGSPLGEQYF,TGTGCCAGCAGTGCCGGTTCCCCCCTCGGCGAGCAGTACTTC
14,TRBJ1-4,TRBD1,TRBV5-1,-,CASSPGTGSEKLFF,TGCGCCAGCAGCCCCGGGACAGGGTCTGAAAAACTGTTTTTT
15,TRBJ2-5,TRBD1,TRBV7-6,-,CASSSRQGARETQYF,TGTGCCAGCAGCTCAAGACAGGGGGCCCGAGAGACCCAGTACTTC
13,TRBJ1-2,-,TRBV7-9,-,CASSLRGGYGYTF,TGTGCCAGCAGCTTAAGGGGCGGGTATGGCTACACCTTC
15,TRBJ2-3,TRBD1,TRBV6-5,once,CASSYGTGRTDTQYF,TGTGCCAGCAGTTATGGGACAGGGAGAACAGATACGCAGTATTTT
12,TRBJ2-1,-,TRBV29-1,-,CSACNYPDEQFF,TGCAGCGCTTGCAACTACCCCGATGAGCAGTTCTTC
16,TRBJ2-6,-,TRBV5-8,-,CASSLEPLGGANVLTF,TGTGCCAGCAGCTTGGAACCTTTAGGAGGGGCCAACGTCCTGACTTTC
14,TRBJ1-5,-,TRBV18,-,CASSPGISNQPQHF,TGTGCCAGCTCACCGGGGATTAGCAATCAGCCCCAGCATTTT
11,TRBJ2-1,-,TRBV14,once,CASSQGLWQFF,TGTGCCAGCAGCCAAGGTCTGTGGCAGTTCTTC
14,TRBJ2-2,-,TRBV21-1,-,CASSKWGNTGELFF,TGTGCCAGCAGCAAGTGGGGGAACACCGGGGAGCTGTTTTTT
12,TRBJ2-3,-,TRBV18,-,CASALNTDTQYF,TGTGCCAGCGCATTGAACACAGATACGCAGTATTTT
14,TRBJ1-1,TRBD1,TRBV2,-,CASSDWTGPTEAFF,TGTGCCAGCAGTGACTGGACAGGGCCCACTGAAGCTTTCTTT
13,TRBJ1-1,-,TRBV7-9,-,CASRLRVNTEAFF,TGTGCCAGCAGACTTCGGGTGAACACTGAAGCTTTCTTT
12,TRBJ1-1,-,TRBV18,-,CASSPGNAEAFF,TGTGCCAGCTCACCTGGCAACGCTGAAGCTTTCTTT
15,TRBJ1-4,TRBD1,TRBV6-1,-,CASSAQDRGNEKLFF,TGTGCCAGCAGTGCACAGGACAGGGGGAATGAAAAACTGTTTTTT
14,TRBJ1-4,-,TRBV10-3,once,CAISDAGAREKLFF,TGTGCCATCAGTGACGCGGGGGCGAGAGAAAAACTGTTTTTT
14,TRBJ1-1,-,TRBV5-1,-,CASSLSPDNTEAFF,TGCGCCAGCAGCTTATCGCCAGATAACACTGAAGCTTTCTTT
13,TRBJ1-2,-,TRBV5-1,-,CASSRISNYGYTF,TGCGCCAGCAGCCGGATCAGCAACTATGGCTACACCTTC